This T cell receptor (beta chain) is from a study of T cell changes during pregnancy in multiple sclerosis. Assay: immunoSEQ multiplex PCR; the TCRdb copy retains only in-frame clones and omits some. Of under 70,000 clones in the sample, about 91% were seen once. Germline CDR1 and CDR2: LNHDA and SQIVND (reference sequence). The CDR3 length is 17 residues. V dropped 0 bases and J dropped 4 bases, with 16 bases sitting between them. This TCR came from a female donor with multiple sclerosis, enrolled in a pregnancy study. The chain is built from TRBV19 and TRBJ1-5; the D gene is possibly TRBD1 (6 bases). Here the sequenced sample was CD4+ T cells from peripheral blood mononuclear cells, taken in the first trimester of pregnancy. The CDR3, as DNA: TGTGCCAGTAGTATAGATCGCGGCAGGGGCACAAATCAGCCCCAGCATTTT. It specifies CASSIDRGRGTNQPQHF.